This T cell receptor (beta chain) was retrieved from a study of shared clonotypes between healthy human individuals. TCRdb keeps only in-frame clones here, not all; method: immunoSEQ multiplex PCR. The repertoire holds millions of clones, with approximately 95% as singletons. CD45RO-negative, CCR7-positively selected cells formed the naive CD8 fraction, excluding terminally differentiated effector memory CD45RA+ cells. This CDR3 spans 15 amino acids. The V end lost 0 bases, the J end lost 4 bases, and 11 bases lay between the germline ends. Germline V gives CDR1 MGHRA, CDR2 YSYEKL. The sequence derives from a man between 18 and 29 years old in good health. This chain uses TRBV4-1 with TRBJ2-3, with D perhaps matching TRBD2 (6 bases). Input material: naive CD8+ T cells sorted from blood. CDR3 sequence (DNA): TGCGCCAGCAGCCAAGATCTTTCGGGGGCAGATACGCAGTATTTT. Translation: CASSQDLSGADTQYF.